This T cell receptor (beta chain) came from a study of blood T cell repertoires in COVID-19. Background on the study: Sites in the United States, Italy and Spain provided acute and convalescent COVID-19 samples. PBMCs, B-cell-depleted T cells, or T cells provided the cDNA or gDNA that made up the material.

Original processing notes: Cell counts per sample came from amplifying reference gene primers. The protocol was immunoSEQ multiplex PCR, while the TCRdb copy is restricted to in-frame clones and leaves out a portion. V, J and clone size are those of that table, while D and trimming were read from the DNA. The repertoire holds about 120,000 clones, with 85% as singletons. V dropped 4 bases and J dropped 3 bases, with 10 bases sitting between them. Per the germline V gene, CDR1 is LGHDT and CDR2 is YNNKEL (reference sequence). The CDR3 has 13 residues. The sequencing sample was made of peripheral blood. This sequence joins TRBV3-1 (or the pseudogene TRBV3-2) and TRBJ2-7, with D uncertain. This TCR was sampled from a human donor in a cohort sampled during active COVID-19. For the CDR3, the DNA is TGTGCCAGCAGCCCGGGTATGGGCTACGAGCAGTACTTC. Translated: CASSPGMGYEQYF.